This paragraph reports one T cell receptor (beta chain). Its antigen is currently unknown. The V gene's germline CDR1 is MNHEY and CDR2 SVGAGI. The CDR3 has 12 residues. The germline V and J ends were trimmed by 2 bases and 5 bases, with 6 bases remaining between them. These data originate in a study of T cell clonotyping in hematopoietic cell transplantation. General study findings and limits: Few recipient clonotypes overlapped donors; over 95% were de novo at given depth. Pathologically expanded recipient clonotypes increased progressively from day 30 to day 180 as diversity fell.

Measured with immunoSEQ multiplex PCR; TCRdb has only the in-frame clones, and not every one. This table holds tens of thousands of clones, 85% to 95% found once. The source of this sequence is a woman aged 45 to 65 in good health. Some clones in this sample may be carry-over from other donors' samples. This chain uses TRBV6-5 with TRBJ1-1; D may be TRBD1 (5 bases). The sequencing input was peripheral blood mononuclear cells. This CDR3 is CASSYGGTEAFF. The CDR3 coding sequence is TGTGCCAGCAGTTACGGGGGAACTGAAGCTTTCTTT.